The rows below give T cell receptor beta chains drawn from one sample of a study of cytomegalovirus exposure and HLA in healthy donors. Assay: immunoSEQ multiplex PCR; the TCRdb copy retains only in-frame clones and omits some. This sample has about 360,000 clones, with roughly 89% found just once. Sequencing was carried out using PBMCs. The receptors originated from a woman aged 18-29 years in good health and CMV-seronegative. Both conserved end residues are part of each CDR3. Fields, in order: V gene, D gene, clone size, J gene, CDR3 DNA, CDR3 protein. A D gene is named only where the DNA matches it firmly. The size of a clone is reported for some rows only, either as once, few or many, or as a class for expanded clones.

V: TRBV11-3; D: -; size: -; J: TRBJ1-1; DNA: TGTGCCAGCAGCCCCCCCGGGGGTGTGGTCTTGAACACTGAAGCTTTCTTT; CDR3: CASSPPGGVVLNTEAFF
V: TRBV5-1; D: TRBD2; size: -; J: TRBJ2-4; DNA: TGCGCCAGTTCCCGACTAGCGGGGGAGAACATTCAGTACTTC; CDR3: CASSRLAGENIQYF
V: TRBV5-1; D: TRBD1; size: -; J: TRBJ1-4; DNA: TGCGCCAGCAGCTTGGCCGTCGCAGGGGGGAATGAAAAACTGTTTTTT; CDR3: CASSLAVAGGNEKLFF
V: TRBV10-2; D: -; size: -; J: TRBJ1-6; DNA: TGCGCCAGCAGTGAAGGGGCTAGCTCCTATAATTCACCCCTCCACTTT; CDR3: CASSEGASSYNSPLHF
V: TRBV9; D: TRBD2; size: once; J: TRBJ2-1; DNA: TGTGCCAGCAGCTCCTCGGGACTAGCATACAATGAGCAGTTCTTC; CDR3: CASSSSGLAYNEQFF
V: TRBV6-6; D: -; size: -; J: TRBJ1-1; DNA: TGTGCCAGCAGCGACACTGAAGCTTTCTTT; CDR3: CASSDTEAFF
V: TRBV7-9; D: -; size: -; J: TRBJ2-1; DNA: TGTGCCAGCAGCCCGATCGAGAGCCTGAATGAGCAGTTCTTC; CDR3: CASSPIESLNEQFF
V: TRBV29-1; D: -; size: -; J: TRBJ2-7; DNA: TGCAGCGTTGAAACAGGACCCTACGAGCAGTACTTC; CDR3: CSVETGPYEQYF
V: TRBV28; D: -; size: -; J: TRBJ2-7; DNA: TGTGCCAGCAGCTGGGGCCGAAGTTACGAGCAGTACTTC; CDR3: CASSWGRSYEQYF
V: TRBV7-9; D: -; size: -; J: TRBJ2-2; DNA: TGTGCCGGATCTAAGCGGCGGAGCGGGGAGCTGTTTTTT; CDR3: CAGSKRRSGELFF
V: TRBV7-6; D: TRBD2; size: -; J: TRBJ2-7; DNA: TGTGCCAGCAGCCCTACTAGCGGGGGGAACTACGAGCAGTACTTC; CDR3: CASSPTSGGNYEQYF
V: TRBV27; D: TRBD2; size: -; J: TRBJ2-7; DNA: TGTGCCAGCAGTCCCCTCCCCCGGGAGGGCCTAGGGGAGCAGTACTTC; CDR3: CASSPLPREGLGEQYF